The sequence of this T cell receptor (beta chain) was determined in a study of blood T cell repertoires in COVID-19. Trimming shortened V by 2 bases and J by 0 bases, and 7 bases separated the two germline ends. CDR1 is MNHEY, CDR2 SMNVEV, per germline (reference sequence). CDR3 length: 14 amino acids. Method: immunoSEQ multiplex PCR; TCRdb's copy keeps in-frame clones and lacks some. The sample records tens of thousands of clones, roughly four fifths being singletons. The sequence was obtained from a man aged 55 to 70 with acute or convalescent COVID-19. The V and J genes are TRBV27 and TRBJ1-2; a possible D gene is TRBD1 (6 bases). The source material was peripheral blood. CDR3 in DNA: TGTGCCAGCAGTTTAAAGGGGGCTAACTATGGCTACACCTTC. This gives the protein CASSLKGANYGYTF.